Shown below are 20 T cell receptor beta chains from a single sample sequenced in a study of blood T cell repertoires in COVID-19. Measured with immunoSEQ multiplex PCR; TCRdb has only the in-frame clones, and not every one. The sample records around 10,000 clones, 90% being singletons. Sequenced input: peripheral blood. All receptors derive from a human donor in a cohort sampled during active COVID-19.

V and J are TRBV11-2 and TRBJ1-1; D is ambiguous. Trimming pared 6 bases from V and 1 base from J, leaving 12 bases between. Per germline, CDR1 SGHAT and CDR2 FQNNGV. The CDR3 is 14 residues long. The DNA for the CDR3 is TGTGCCAGCAGTTTGGTACACCAGAACACTGAAGCTTTCTTT. Translated, it gives CASSLVHQNTEAFF.

The chain recombines TRBV27 with TRBJ1-3; the match to TRBD1 covers 9 bases. Per germline, CDR1 MNHEY and CDR2 SMNVEV (reference sequence). The CDR3 runs 14 residues. J gave up 7 bases and V 5 bases, and 6 bases lay outside the gene matches. In DNA, the CDR3 is TGTGCCAGCAGTCTCGGACAGGGGCGGAACACCATATATTTT. Amino acids: CASSLGQGRNTIYF.

This sequence joins TRBV6-5 and TRBJ2-5; TRBD2 matches 12 bases. The length of the CDR3 is 15 residues. The germline V gene encodes CDR1 MNHEY and CDR2 SVGAGI. V lost 6 bases, J lost 1 base, and 3 bases stayed unmatched. The CDR3 DNA reads as TGTGCCAGCAGGACGGGACTAGCGGGCCAAGAGACCCAGTACTTC. It yields the protein CASRTGLAGQETQYF.

This clone has a single count. This chain links TRBV7-2 with TRBJ1-2; D call uncertain. With 7 bases removed from V and 2 bases from J, the gap between germline ends came to 8 bases. There are 12 residues in the CDR3. Germline assignment: CDR1 SGHTA and CDR2 FQGNSA. The CDR3 DNA reads as TGTGCCAGCACCCCCAGGAACTATGGCTACACCTTC. It is translated as CASTPRNYGYTF.

The V call is TRBV7-2, the J call TRBJ2-7, with TRBD1 matching 10 bases. The CDR3 spans 14 residues. Losses at the gene ends were 7 bases for V and 3 bases for J; bases not matched to a gene: 6. The germline V gene has CDR1 SGHTA and CDR2 FQGNSA. CDR3 nucleotides: TGTGCCAGCAAGCCCGGGACAGGGGACTACGAGCAGTACTTC. Translation: CASKPGTGDYEQYF.

V gene TRBV10-2 combines with J gene TRBJ1-2, with TRBD1 as a possible D gene (6 bases). This CDR3 has 16 residues. Germline lookup yields CDR1 WSHSY and CDR2 SAAADI. The ends were cut back, 7 bases at V and 4 bases at J, with 22 bases in the middle. CDR3 sequence (DNA): TGCGCCAGCAACCGAGGGGGGGAGTCTGGATCCTATGGCTACACCTTC. It translates to CASNRGGESGSYGYTF.

The chain uses TRBV11-2 and TRBJ2-4; TRBD2 aligns across 7 bases. Germline CDR1 is SGHAT and CDR2 is FQNNGV. Germline trimming cut 1 base from V and 9 bases from J; bases unmatched to any gene: 9. The CDR3 length is 15 residues. The CDR3 sequence: CASSLAPTSVGIQYF. The DNA of the CDR3 is TGTGCCAGCAGCTTAGCCCCAACTAGCGTGGGCATTCAGTACTTC.

The gene calls are TRBV10-3 and TRBJ2-7; tentative D call: TRBD1 (5 bases). The CDR3 is made up of 14 amino acids. V was cut by 3 bases and J by 6 bases, with 15 bases left in between. Germline CDR1 and CDR2: ENHRY and SYGVKD. Here the CDR3 reads CAISDPRAAAEQYF. CDR3 DNA: TGTGCCATCAGTGACCCCAGGGCGGCGGCCGAGCAGTACTTC.

The V gene is TRBV2, the J gene TRBJ1-2; D is unclear. The CDR3 length is 14 residues. Trimming removed 6 bases at V and 3 bases at J, with 14 bases between. CDR1 is SNHLY, CDR2 FYNNEI, per germline. CDR3 in amino acids: CASSASYGDYGYTF. CDR3 coding DNA: TGTGCCAGCAGCGCCTCCTACGGGGACTATGGCTACACCTTC.

This chain connects TRBV5-1 to TRBJ2-7; 9 nucleotides match TRBD1. Germline CDR1 is SGHRS and CDR2 is YFSETQ. The CDR3 runs 15 residues. V trimming: 0 bases; J trimming: 2 bases; junction bases outside the gene matches: 3. DNA of the CDR3: TGCGCCAGCAGCTTGGGAGGGACAGGGCCCTACGAGCAGTACTTC. This sequence encodes CASSLGGTGPYEQYF.

The chain carries TRBV27 and TRBJ2-5; D perhaps matches TRBD2 (7 bases). Germline CDR1 reads MNHEY; CDR2 reads SMNVEV (reference sequence). The CDR3 is made up of 14 amino acids. Trimming cost V 6 bases and J 5 bases, with 16 bases left between them. CDR3 sequence: CASSRAGAGETQYF. DNA for the CDR3: TGTGCCAGCAGCCGGGCGGGGGCGGGGGAGACCCAGTACTTC.

The chain links TRBV25-1 to TRBJ2-1, with D possibly TRBD2 on 5 matching bases. This CDR3 spans 14 amino acids. Germline CDR1 and CDR2: MGHDK and SYGVNS. The ends were cut back, 4 bases at V and 6 bases at J, with 13 bases in the middle. Here the CDR3 reads CASSGSLARNEQFF. CDR3 coding DNA: TGTGCCAGCAGTGGTTCCCTAGCTCGCAATGAGCAGTTCTTC.

This clone has a handful of counts. At one end, the junction sequence differs from germline, possibly due to a read error. V and J are TRBV4-3 and TRBJ1-6, with 10 positions matching TRBD1. This CDR3 has 13 amino acids. CDR1 is LGHNA and CDR2 is YSLEER in the germline V gene. CDR3 in amino acids: CASSEDRGRPLHF. In nucleotides, the CDR3 is TGCGCCAGCAGCGAAGACAGGGGGCGACCCCTCCACTTT.

The chain recombines TRBV27 with TRBJ1-5; D is perhaps TRBD1 (6 bases). CDR1 is MNHEY, CDR2 SMNVEV, per germline (reference sequence). The CDR3 totals 16 residues. V lost 5 bases and J lost 1, with 15 bases in between. The CDR3 DNA reads TGTGCCAGCAGTCCGGGACAAAGAGGAAGCAATCAGCCCCAGCATTTT. Amino acid sequence: CASSPGQRGSNQPQHF.

The rearrangement uses TRBV7-8 and TRBJ1-1; a possible D gene is TRBD1 (5 bases). The germline gives CDR1 SGHVS, CDR2 FQNEAQ. The ends were cut back, 0 bases at V and 0 bases at J, with 11 bases in the middle. The CDR3 has 16 residues. CDR3 sequence: CASSLAGGSMNTEAFF. DNA of the CDR3: TGTGCCAGCAGCTTAGCCGGGGGTTCGATGAACACTGAAGCTTTCTTT.

The rearrangement joins TRBV5-4 to TRBJ2-5; 9 bases match TRBD2. This CDR3 spans 15 amino acids. Germline trimming cut 4 bases from V and 2 bases from J; bases unmatched to any gene: 6. Germline CDR1 SGHNT, CDR2 YYREEE (reference sequence). CDR3 amino acids: CASSKKLAGQETQYF. Here the CDR3 DNA reads TGTGCCAGCAGCAAAAAACTAGCGGGTCAAGAGACCCAGTACTTC.

This clone was recorded a few times. V and J are TRBV7-9 and TRBJ1-2; D possibly corresponds to TRBD1 (6 bases). This CDR3 is built from 13 residues. Looked up from germline, CDR1 is SEHNR and CDR2 is FQNEAQ (reference sequence). V was shortened by 7 bases and J by 7 bases, with 16 bases between the two germline ends. The CDR3 DNA is TGTGCCAGCACGCGAGGGGGAACGATTGGCTACACCTTC. Its translation: CASTRGGTIGYTF.

The chain combines TRBV5-1 with TRBJ1-2, with D perhaps matching TRBD1 (6 bases). Germline V lookup: CDR1 SGHRS, CDR2 YFSETQ. The CDR3 spans 13 residues. Trimming pared 3 bases from V and 4 bases from J, leaving 10 bases between. CDR3 amino acids: CASSWDKTYGYTF. The CDR3 DNA reads as TGCGCCAGCAGCTGGGACAAGACCTATGGCTACACCTTC.

The J gene is TRBJ1-1, the V gene TRBV28; TRBD1 aligns across 9 bases. The CDR3 loop spans 14 amino acids. The V segment lost 4 bases and the J segment 6 bases; nucleotides outside the gene matches: 6. The V gene's germline CDR1 is MDHEN and CDR2 SYDVKM. CDR3 DNA: TGTGCCAGCAGTTCCCCGGGGGACAGGGCTGAAGCTTTCTTT. Translated, it gives CASSSPGDRAEAFF. The entire variable domain, with the rest obtained from reference TRBV28 and TRBJ1-1, is as follows: DVKVTQSSRYLVKRTGEKVFLECVQDMDHENMFWYRQDPGLGLRLIYFSYDVKMKEKGDIPEGYSVSREKKERFSLILESASTNQTSMYLCASSSPGDRAEAFFGQGTRLTVV.

This clone was seen just once. The gene calls are TRBV10-2 and TRBJ1-2; tentatively, D is TRBD1 (6 bases). This CDR3 comprises 13 residues. Germline V gives CDR1 WSHSY, CDR2 SAAADI. V was cut by 4 bases and J by 5 bases, with 11 bases left in between. The CDR3 region is CASSGGLGYGYTF. The CDR3 bases are TGCGCCAGCAGTGGGGGGCTGGGATATGGCTACACCTTC.